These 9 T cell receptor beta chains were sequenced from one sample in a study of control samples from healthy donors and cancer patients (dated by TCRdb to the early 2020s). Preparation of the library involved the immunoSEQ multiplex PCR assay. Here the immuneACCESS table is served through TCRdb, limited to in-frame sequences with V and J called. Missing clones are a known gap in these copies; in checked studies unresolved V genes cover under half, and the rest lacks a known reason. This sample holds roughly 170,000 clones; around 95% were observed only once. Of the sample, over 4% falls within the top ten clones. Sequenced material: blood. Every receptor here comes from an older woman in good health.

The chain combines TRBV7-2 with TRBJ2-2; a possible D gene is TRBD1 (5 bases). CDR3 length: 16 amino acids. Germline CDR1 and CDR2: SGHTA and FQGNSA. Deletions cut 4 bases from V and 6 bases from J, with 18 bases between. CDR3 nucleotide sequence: TGTGCCAGCAGCTCCCAGTTAAGGGGCCTAGCCGGGGAGCTGTTTTTT. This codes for CASSSQLRGLAGELFF.

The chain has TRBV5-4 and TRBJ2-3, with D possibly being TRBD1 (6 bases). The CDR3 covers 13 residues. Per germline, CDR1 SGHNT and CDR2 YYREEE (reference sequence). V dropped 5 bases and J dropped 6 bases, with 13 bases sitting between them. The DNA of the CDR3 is TGTGCCAGCAGGCCCAGGGGCGCGGATACGCAGTATTTT. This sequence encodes CASRPRGADTQYF.

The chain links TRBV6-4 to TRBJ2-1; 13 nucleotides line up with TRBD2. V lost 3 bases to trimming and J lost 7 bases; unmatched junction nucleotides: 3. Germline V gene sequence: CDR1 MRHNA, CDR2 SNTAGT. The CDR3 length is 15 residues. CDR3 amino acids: CASSETSGGTNEQFF. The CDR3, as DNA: TGTGCCAGCAGTGAGACTAGCGGGGGGACTAATGAGCAGTTCTTC.

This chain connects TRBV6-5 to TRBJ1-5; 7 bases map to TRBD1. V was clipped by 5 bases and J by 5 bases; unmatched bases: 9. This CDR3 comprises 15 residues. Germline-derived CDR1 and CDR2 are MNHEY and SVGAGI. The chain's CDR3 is CASSRTGTVHQPQHF. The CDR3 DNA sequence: TGTGCCAGCAGTAGAACCGGGACAGTACATCAGCCCCAGCATTTT.

The CDR3 DNA sequence: TGCAGTGCTAGCCGAGCAGATACGCAGTATTTT. Residues: CSASRADTQYF. The chain recombines TRBV20-1 with TRBJ2-3; D ambiguous. Trimming pared 3 bases from V and 4 bases from J, leaving 5 bases between. The V gene's germline CDR1 is DFQATT and CDR2 SNEGSKA (reference sequence). The CDR3 has 11 amino acids.

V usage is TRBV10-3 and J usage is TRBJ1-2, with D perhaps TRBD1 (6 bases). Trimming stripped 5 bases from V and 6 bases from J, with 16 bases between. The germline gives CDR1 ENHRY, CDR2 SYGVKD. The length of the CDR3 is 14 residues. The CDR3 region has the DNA TGTGCCATCAGTAAAAACGGGGGGGCAGATGGCTACACCTTC. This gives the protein CAISKNGGADGYTF.

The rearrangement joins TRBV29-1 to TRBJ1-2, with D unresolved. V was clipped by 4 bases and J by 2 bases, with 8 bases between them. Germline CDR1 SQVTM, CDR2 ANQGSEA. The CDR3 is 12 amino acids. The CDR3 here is CSVGLTNYGYTF. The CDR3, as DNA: TGCAGCGTTGGCCTTACAAACTATGGCTACACCTTC.

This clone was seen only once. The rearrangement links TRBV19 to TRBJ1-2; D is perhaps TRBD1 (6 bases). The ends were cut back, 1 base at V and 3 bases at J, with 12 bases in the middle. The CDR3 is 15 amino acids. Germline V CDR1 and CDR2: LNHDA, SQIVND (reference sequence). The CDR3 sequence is CASSIATDRDYGYTF. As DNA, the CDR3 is TGTGCCAGTAGTATAGCGACGGACAGAGACTATGGCTACACCTTC. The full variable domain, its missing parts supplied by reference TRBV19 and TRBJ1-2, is DGGITQSPKYLFRKEGQNVTLSCEQNLNHDAMYWYRQDPGQGLRLIYYSQIVNDFQKGDIAEGYSVSREKKESFPLTVTSAQKNPTAFYLCASSIATDRDYGYTFGSGTRLTVV.

The CDR3 region is CASSLRDINSANYGYTF. The CDR3 coding sequence is TGTGCCAGCAGCTTACGGGACATCAACTCAGCTAACTATGGCTACACCTTC. V gene TRBV7-2 combines with J gene TRBJ1-2, with D possibly matching TRBD1 (6 bases). V lost 2 bases to trimming and J lost 0 bases, with 16 bases between them. The CDR3 totals 17 residues. Looked up from germline, CDR1 is SGHTA and CDR2 is FQGNSA.